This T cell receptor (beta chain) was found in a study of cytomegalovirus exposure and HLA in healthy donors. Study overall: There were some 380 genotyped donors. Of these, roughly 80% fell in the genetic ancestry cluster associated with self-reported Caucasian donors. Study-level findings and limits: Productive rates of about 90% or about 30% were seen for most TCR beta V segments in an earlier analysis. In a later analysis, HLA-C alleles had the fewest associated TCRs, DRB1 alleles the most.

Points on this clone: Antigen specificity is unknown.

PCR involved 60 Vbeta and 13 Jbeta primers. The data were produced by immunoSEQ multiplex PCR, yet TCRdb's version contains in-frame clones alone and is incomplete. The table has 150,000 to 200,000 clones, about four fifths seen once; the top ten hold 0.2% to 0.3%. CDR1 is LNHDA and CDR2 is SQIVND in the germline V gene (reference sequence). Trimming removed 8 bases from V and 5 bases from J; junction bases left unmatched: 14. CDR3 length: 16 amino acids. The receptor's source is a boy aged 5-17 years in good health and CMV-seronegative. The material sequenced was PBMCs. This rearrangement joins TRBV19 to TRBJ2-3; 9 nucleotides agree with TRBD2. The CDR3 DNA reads TGTGCCAGTGCGACCGCGGGGGGGCGCGTAGGAGATACGCAGTATTTT. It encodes CASATAGGRVGDTQYF.